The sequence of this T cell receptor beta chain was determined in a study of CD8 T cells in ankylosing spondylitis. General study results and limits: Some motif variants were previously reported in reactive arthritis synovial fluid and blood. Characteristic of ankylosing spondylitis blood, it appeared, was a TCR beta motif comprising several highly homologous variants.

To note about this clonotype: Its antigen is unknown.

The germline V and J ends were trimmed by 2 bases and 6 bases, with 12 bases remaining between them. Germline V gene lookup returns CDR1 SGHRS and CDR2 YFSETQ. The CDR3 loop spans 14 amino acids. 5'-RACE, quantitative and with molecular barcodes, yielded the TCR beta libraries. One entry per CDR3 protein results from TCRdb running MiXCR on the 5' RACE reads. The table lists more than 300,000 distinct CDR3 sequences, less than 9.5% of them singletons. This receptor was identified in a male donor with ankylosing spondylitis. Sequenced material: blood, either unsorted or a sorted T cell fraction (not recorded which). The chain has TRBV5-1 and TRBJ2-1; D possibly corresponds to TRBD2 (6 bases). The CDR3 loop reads CASSFPVGGNEQFF. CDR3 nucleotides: TGCGCCAGCAGCTTCCCAGTCGGGGGCAATGAGCAGTTCTTC.